Following are 8 T cell receptor beta chains from one sample sequenced in a study of cytomegalovirus exposure and HLA in healthy donors. This PCR relied on a set of 60 Vbeta primers and 13 Jbeta primers. TCRdb's copy holds only in-frame clones and misses some; the assay was immunoSEQ multiplex PCR. The sample has fewer than 120,000 clones; 65% to 80% are singletons. Sequenced material: PBMCs. The receptors come from a man under 40 in good health and CMV-seropositive.

In DNA form, the CDR3 reads TGTGCCAGCAGTTACCCGGAAGGGAGGGGCAATGAAGCTTTCTTT. It is translated as CASSYPEGRGNEAFF. The rearrangement links TRBV6-6 to TRBJ1-1; D perhaps matches TRBD1 (5 bases). Germline V gene data show CDR1 as MNHNY and CDR2 as SVGAGI (reference sequence). Trimming left V 2 bases short and J 7 bases short, with 17 bases between. The CDR3 consists of 15 residues.

This clone was seen just once. The J gene is TRBJ2-1, the V gene TRBV11-1; perhaps TRBD2 as D (7 bases). V lost 1 base to trimming and J lost 7 bases, with 11 bases between them. CDR1 and CDR2 (germline): SGHAT, FQDESV (reference sequence). This CDR3 has 14 residues. The CDR3 protein is CASSLVGGPNEQFF. The CDR3 DNA reads as TGTGCCAGCAGCTTAGTGGGGGGGCCGAATGAGCAGTTCTTC.

This clone was found a few times. The CDR3 nucleotides are TGTGCCAGCAGCAGAGGCAGGGGATGGACTGAAGCTTTCTTT. Its translation: CASSRGRGWTEAFF. The chain couples TRBV21-1 to TRBJ1-1; the table calls TRBD1, which could not be checked here. TRBV21-1 is described as a pseudogene. The CDR3 length is 14 residues.

This rearrangement joins TRBV27 to TRBJ2-3; the D is unclear. The CDR3 sequence is 13 residues long. Germline V gene lookup returns CDR1 MNHEY and CDR2 SMNVEV (reference sequence). Trimming took off 3 bases at V and 1 base at J, with 5 bases between the two ends. CDR3 sequence (DNA): TGTGCCAGCAGTTTGGCTGGCACAGATACGCAGTATTTT. Its protein is CASSLAGTDTQYF.

In this sample, this clone turned up once. V and J are TRBV5-5 and TRBJ2-2, with a weak D call TRBD2 (7 bases). The CDR3 contains 14 residues. Trimming shortened V by 8 bases and J by 4 bases, and 15 bases separated the two germline ends. Germline lookup yields CDR1 SGHKS and CDR2 YYEKEE (reference sequence). The CDR3 DNA reads TGTGCCAGTAGTGGGGGGGCGCGCACCGGGGAGCTGTTTTTT. This sequence encodes CASSGGARTGELFF.

The chain uses TRBV19 and TRBJ2-3; D remains ambiguous. V lost 3 bases to trimming and J lost 0 bases, with 22 bases between them. This CDR3 has 19 amino acids. Per germline, CDR1 LNHDA and CDR2 SQIVND (reference sequence). CDR3 DNA: TGTGCCAGTAGTATCCACATCCCAGGCGTACGGCCTAGCACAGATACGCAGTATTTT. Residues: CASSIHIPGVRPSTDTQYF.

The rearrangement links TRBV7-9 to TRBJ2-7; 13 bases agree with TRBD2. The CDR3 is made up of 15 amino acids. Trimming at V came to 4 bases and at J to 4 bases, leaving 4 bases not matched to a gene. The germline V gene encodes CDR1 SEHNR and CDR2 FQNEAQ (reference sequence). The CDR3 sequence: CASSSRTSGGYEQYF. For the CDR3, the DNA is TGTGCCAGCAGCTCCCGGACTAGCGGGGGATACGAGCAGTACTTC.

The rearrangement links TRBV7-8 to TRBJ1-2; TRBD1 is a possible D gene (6 bases). V lost 4 bases to trimming and J lost 5 bases, with 14 bases between them. The CDR3 is 14 amino acids. The germline V gene has CDR1 SGHVS and CDR2 FQNEAQ. DNA for the CDR3: TGTGCCAGCAGCTCCTGGGACAAGGGATATGGCTACACCTTC. This codes for CASSSWDKGYGYTF.